The 32 T cell receptor beta chains reported below all come from one sample, sequenced in a study of cytomegalovirus exposure and HLA in healthy donors. The PCR used 60 Vbeta and 13 Jbeta primers. This table comes from immunoSEQ multiplex PCR, and its TCRdb copy is limited to in-frame clones, with some not included. Here the sample spans just under 70,000 clones, over 75% being singletons. The sequenced sample consisted of PBMCs. Receptors were obtained from a human donor in good health.

The chain links TRBV19 to TRBJ1-4, with D perhaps TRBD1 (5 bases). The CDR3 has 14 residues. CDR1 is LNHDA, CDR2 SQIVND, per germline (reference sequence). V dropped 3 bases and J dropped 10 bases, with 15 bases sitting between them. The CDR3 loop reads CASSIRQQRGKLFF. CDR3 nucleotides: TGTGCCAGTAGTATTAGACAGCAAAGGGGAAAACTGTTTTTT.

The rearrangement uses TRBV7-8 and TRBJ2-3, with 9 nucleotides matching TRBD1. Per the germline V gene, CDR1 is SGHVS and CDR2 is FQNEAQ. The CDR3 runs 15 residues. Losses at the gene ends were 7 bases for V and 4 bases for J; bases not matched to a gene: 9. The CDR3 DNA sequence: TGTGCCAGCAAGGGAGGGACAGGGCCAGCAGATACGCAGTATTTT. This encodes CASKGGTGPADTQYF.

This chain joins TRBV10-3 and TRBJ1-1; D perhaps matches TRBD1 (6 bases). The germline V gene has CDR1 ENHRY and CDR2 SYGVKD. V was shortened by 5 bases and J by 7 bases, with 17 bases between the two germline ends. The CDR3 loop spans 14 amino acids. This CDR3 reads CAISSGTQSREAFF. In nucleotides, the CDR3 is TGTGCCATCAGTTCCGGGACACAGAGCCGTGAAGCTTTCTTT.

V usage is TRBV7-2 and J usage is TRBJ2-7, with 10 bases aligning to TRBD1. This CDR3 is built from 17 residues. With 4 bases clipped from V and 3 bases from J, the junction kept 12 bases outside the gene matches. Germline-derived CDR1 and CDR2 are SGHTA and FQGNSA. The CDR3 DNA is TGTGCCAGCAGCTACCACCGGCGGGGACAGGGGAACTACGAGCAGTACTTC. This codes for CASSYHRRGQGNYEQYF.

The chain couples TRBV7-3 to TRBJ1-2, with 7 bases aligning to TRBD1. Looked up from germline, CDR1 is SGHTA and CDR2 is FQGTGA. V lost 3 bases and J lost 6; bases outside the gene matches: 10. The CDR3 spans 15 residues. CDR3 residues: CASSFRTGESDGYTF. The CDR3 coding sequence is TGTGCCAGCAGCTTCCGGACAGGAGAATCCGATGGCTACACCTTC.

For this clone: Germline is not matched at one junction end, which may reflect a read error. J is TRBJ1-5 and V is TRBV6-1, with a weak D call TRBD1 (5 bases). Germline-derived CDR1 and CDR2 are MNHNS and SASEGT. The CDR3 runs to 14 residues. CDR3 DNA sequence: TGTACCAGCACGGGGGTTGCTCTAAATCAGCCCCAGCATTTT. It translates to CTSTGVALNQPQHF.

In regard to this clone: A junction boundary mismatches the germline segment, possibly from a read error. This sequence joins TRBV6-5 and TRBJ2-7; 7 bases fit TRBD1. CDR1 and CDR2 (germline): MNHEY, SVGAGI. The CDR3 is 15 amino acids. CDR3 protein: CASRPKQGISHEQYF. Written as DNA, the CDR3 is TGTGCCAGCAGGCCAAAACAGGGGATCTCCCACGAGCAGTACTTC.

This CDR3 is CASSRGLAGGLDYEQYF. In nucleotides, the CDR3 is TGCGCCAGCAGCCGCGGACTAGCGGGGGGGCTCGACTACGAGCAGTACTTC. This chain connects TRBV5-1 to TRBJ2-7; TRBD2 aligns across 15 bases. The CDR3 runs to 17 residues. J was trimmed by 3 bases and V by 4 bases; bases with no gene match: 8. Germline V gene lookup returns CDR1 SGHRS and CDR2 YFSETQ.

V gene TRBV30 combines with J gene TRBJ1-6; D is possibly TRBD1 (5 bases). The CDR3 has 14 amino acids. In germline, CDR1 is GTSNPN, CDR2 SVGIG (reference sequence). V was clipped by 4 bases and J by 11 bases, with 18 bases between them. The CDR3 sequence is CAWNVVGPGAPLHF. The DNA for the CDR3 is TGTGCCTGGAACGTAGTGGGGCCGGGGGCACCCCTCCACTTT.

The V call is TRBV19, the J call TRBJ2-3; D possibly corresponds to TRBD1 (6 bases). Trimming left V 6 bases short and J 5 bases short, with 21 bases between. Germline V gene lookup returns CDR1 LNHDA and CDR2 SQIVND (reference sequence). This CDR3 has 16 residues. DNA of the CDR3: TGTGCCAGTAGCACACGACGGACAGTGGGGTTAGATACGCAGTATTTT. Translated: CASSTRRTVGLDTQYF.

CDR3 in DNA: TGTGCCACCAGCAGAGTAGGAGAAGAGACCCAGTACTTC. Its translation: CATSRVGEETQYF. The genes are TRBV15 and TRBJ2-5; no clear D. The CDR3 consists of 13 residues. Germline-derived CDR1 and CDR2 are LNHNV and YYDKDF (reference sequence). Deletions cut 1 base from V and 3 bases from J, with 6 bases between.

This sequence joins TRBV18 and TRBJ2-1; 10 bases map to TRBD2. There are 16 residues in the CDR3. Germline CDR1 reads KGHSH; CDR2 reads LQKENI. V was clipped by 3 bases and J by 8 bases; unmatched bases: 10. CDR3 residues: CASSPSGGALGDEQFF. The CDR3 region has the DNA TGTGCCAGCTCACCGAGCGGGGGGGCCTTGGGCGATGAGCAGTTCTTC.

The rearrangement links TRBV5-1 to TRBJ2-5; no clear D gene. CDR1 is SGHRS and CDR2 is YFSETQ in the germline V gene. The CDR3 length is 12 residues. V lost 2 bases and J 4 bases, leaving 6 bases between the germline ends. The CDR3 bases are TGCGCCAGCAGCTTCAGTCGAGAGACCCAGTACTTC. Its translation is CASSFSRETQYF. Full variable domain (missing parts from reference TRBV5-1 and TRBJ2-5): KAGVTQTPRYLIKTRGQQVTLSCSPISGHRSVSWYQQTPGQGLQFLFEYFSETQRNKGNFPGRFSGRQFSNSRSEMNVSTLELGDSALYLCASSFSRETQYFGPGTRLLVL.

The table lists this clone with a few counts. A junction boundary mismatches the germline segment, possibly from a read error. The CDR3 coding sequence is TGTGCCAGCAGCTTATCCGGGACAGGGTTGCCTAATGAAAAACTGTTTTTT. Protein: CASSLSGTGLPNEKLFF. V gene TRBV28 combines with J gene TRBJ1-4, with 9 bases identical to TRBD1. The CDR3 covers 17 residues. The germline V gene encodes CDR1 MDHEN and CDR2 SYDVKM.

The chain combines TRBV5-6 with TRBJ2-2; D is perhaps TRBD1 (6 bases). In germline, CDR1 is SGHDT, CDR2 YYEEEE. The CDR3 has 14 amino acids. V lost 5 bases and J 6 bases, leaving 14 bases between the germline ends. For the CDR3, the DNA is TGTGCCAGCAGAGAGCAGGGGCGAGCCGGGGAGCTGTTTTTT. It is translated as CASREQGRAGELFF.

V gene TRBV7-2 combines with J gene TRBJ2-7; 9 bases agree with TRBD1. The germline CDR1 and CDR2 sequences are SGHTA and FQGNSA. V trimming: 1 base; J trimming: 3 bases; junction bases outside the gene matches: 7. The CDR3 totals 16 residues. The CDR3 DNA follows: TGTGCCAGCAGCTTAGTCACCGGGACAGGGTACTACGAGCAGTACTTC. It codes for CASSLVTGTGYYEQYF. Combining the CDR3 with reference TRBV7-2 and TRBJ2-7 gives the whole variable domain GAGVSQSPSNKVTEKGKDVELRCDPISGHTALYWYRQSLGQGLEFLIYFQGNSAPDKSGLPSDRFSAERTGGSVSTLTIQRTQQEDSAVYLCASSLVTGTGYYEQYFGPGTRLTVT.

This clone has more than one count but fewer than ten. The chain uses TRBV10-3 and TRBJ1-4; the D is unclear. Trimming left V 8 bases short and J 8 bases short, with 9 bases between. The CDR3 sequence is 11 residues long. CDR1 and CDR2 from the germline V gene are ENHRY and SYGVKD. CDR3 bases: TGTGCCATCGGACTTAGGGAAAAACTGTTTTTT. Protein product: CAIGLREKLFF.

The chain combines TRBV11-3 with TRBJ2-2, with D possibly TRBD1 on 5 matching bases. CDR1 and CDR2 (germline): SGHNT, YENEEA. CDR3 length equals 16 residues. The V gene lost 4 bases and the J gene lost 0 bases, with 12 bases spanning the gap. This CDR3 is CASSSVTDANTGELFF. Here the CDR3 DNA reads TGTGCCAGCAGCTCGGTGACAGACGCGAACACCGGGGAGCTGTTTTTT.

The chain combines TRBV5-5 with TRBJ2-2; 7 bases align to TRBD1. Germline assignment: CDR1 SGHKS and CDR2 YYEKEE (reference sequence). CDR3 length equals 14 residues. Germline trimming cut 0 bases from V and 11 bases from J; bases unmatched to any gene: 7. In DNA form, the CDR3 reads TGTGCCAGCAGCTTGGTTGGACAGGCACTAGAGCTGTTTTTT. Its translation is CASSLVGQALELFF.

V is TRBV29-1 and J is TRBJ1-3, with D hard to call. Germline V gene lookup returns CDR1 SQVTM and CDR2 ANQGSEA. With 5 bases removed from V and 4 bases from J, the gap between germline ends came to 12 bases. The CDR3 spans 13 residues. CDR3 residues: CSVFDGNGNTIYF. The CDR3, as DNA: TGCAGCGTTTTTGACGGGAACGGAAACACCATATATTTT.

In its sample, this clone was seen once. The rearrangement uses TRBV5-1 and TRBJ2-1; tentative D call: TRBD2 (7 bases). In germline, CDR1 is SGHRS, CDR2 YFSETQ. Trimming shortened V by 0 bases and J by 3 bases, and 25 bases separated the two germline ends. The CDR3 runs 20 residues. The CDR3 DNA reads TGCGCCAGCAGCTTGGTCAGGGGAGGGTTGGGGGGCCCCGGCTACAATGAGCAGTTCTTC. It encodes CASSLVRGGLGGPGYNEQFF.

This chain links TRBV5-1 with TRBJ2-5; D is possibly TRBD2 (5 bases). Germline V gives CDR1 SGHRS, CDR2 YFSETQ. V gave up 0 bases and J gave up 5 bases, with 14 bases separating them. This CDR3 has 15 residues. CDR3 residues: CASSLEAAGGETQYF. The CDR3 DNA follows: TGCGCCAGCAGCTTGGAGGCAGCTGGCGGGGAGACCCAGTACTTC.

J is TRBJ1-2 and V is TRBV4-3, with TRBD1 matching over 7 bases. The CDR3 runs 14 residues. CDR1 and CDR2 (germline): LGHNA, YSLEER. Trimming removed 4 bases from V and 4 bases from J; junction bases left unmatched: 6. The CDR3 reads CASSRKGQVYGYTF. CDR3 DNA sequence: TGCGCCAGCAGCCGTAAAGGACAGGTCTATGGCTACACCTTC.

The chain combines TRBV5-1 with TRBJ1-5; D remains unclear. The length of the CDR3 is 17 residues. CDR1 SGHRS and CDR2 YFSETQ come from the germline V gene. V gave up 0 bases and J gave up 2 bases, with 15 bases separating them. For the CDR3, the DNA is TGCGCCAGCAGCTTGGAGGCCCTGGGAGGTGGCAATCAGCCCCAGCATTTT. Its protein is CASSLEALGGGNQPQHF.

This chain joins TRBV5-1 and TRBJ2-7, with TRBD1 matching over 7 bases. The germline V gene encodes CDR1 SGHRS and CDR2 YFSETQ. Losses at the gene ends were 1 base for V and 5 bases for J; bases not matched to a gene: 9. The CDR3 contains 15 residues. The CDR3 nucleotides are TGCGCCAGCAGCTTGAGTCAAAGACAGGGAAACGAGCAGTACTTC. Amino acids: CASSLSQRQGNEQYF.

In its sample, this clone was seen a few times. The CDR3, as DNA: TGCGCCAGCAGCTTGGGGTCCGAAGGGGTGTTGCGGGAAAAACTGTTTTTT. Its translation: CASSLGSEGVLREKLFF. The rearrangement uses TRBV5-1 and TRBJ1-4; D is possibly TRBD1 (5 bases). This CDR3 is 17 amino acids long. Germline V lookup: CDR1 SGHRS, CDR2 YFSETQ. Trimming shortened V by 0 bases and J by 8 bases, and 20 bases separated the two germline ends.

The rearrangement uses TRBV6-6 and TRBJ1-1; TRBD1 agrees at 8 bases. Germline-derived CDR1 and CDR2 are MNHNY and SVGAGI (reference sequence). Trimming at V came to 6 bases and at J to 4 bases, leaving 4 bases not matched to a gene. There are 13 residues in the CDR3. For the CDR3, the DNA is TGTGCCAGCAGACTACAGGGGGGCACTGAAGCTTTCTTT. Amino acids: CASRLQGGTEAFF.

The V gene is TRBV6-5, the J gene TRBJ2-7; 8 bases line up with TRBD2. V was clipped by 4 bases and J by 6 bases; unmatched bases: 5. The CDR3 runs to 13 residues. CDR1 and CDR2 from the germline V gene are MNHEY and SVGAGI. The CDR3: CASSSTREGEQYF. CDR3 DNA sequence: TGTGCCAGCAGTTCGACCCGGGAGGGCGAGCAGTACTTC.

The CDR3 nucleotides are TGTGCCAGCAGCTTAGTTGGAGCCTCACGTAATTCACCCCTCCACTTT. Its protein product is CASSLVGASRNSPLHF. The V gene is TRBV13, the J gene TRBJ1-6; the D is unclear. The CDR3 length is 16 residues. The V and J ends lost 1 base and 6 bases respectively, with 13 bases between them. Germline V gene sequence: CDR1 PRHDT, CDR2 FYEKMQ (reference sequence).

The gene calls are TRBV7-3 and TRBJ2-3; 13 positions agree with TRBD2. The J segment lost 3 bases and the V segment lost 10 bases, leaving 4 bases of the junction unmatched. Germline V gene sequence: CDR1 SGHTA, CDR2 FQGTGA. This CDR3 region has 14 residues. The CDR3 DNA sequence: TGTGCCACCACTAGCGGGGGGGCAACAGATACGCAGTATTTT. Translated: CATTSGGATDTQYF.

The chain recombines TRBV5-6 with TRBJ2-1; 8 bases line up with TRBD1. The CDR3 contains 14 residues. The germline gives CDR1 SGHDT, CDR2 YYEEEE. The V gene end was trimmed by 5 bases and the J gene end by 8 bases; junction bases not matched to a gene: 9. CDR3: CASSRTGSSYEQFF. As DNA, the CDR3 is TGTGCCAGCAGTCGGACAGGGTCCAGCTATGAGCAGTTCTTC.

The rearrangement joins TRBV4-3 to TRBJ2-7, with D possibly being TRBD2 (5 bases). Germline V lookup: CDR1 LGHNA, CDR2 YSLEER. The V end lost 0 bases, the J end lost 3 bases, and 15 bases lay between the germline ends. This CDR3 contains 16 residues. CDR3 sequence: CASSQEVGLGFYEQYF. In nucleotides, the CDR3 is TGCGCCAGCAGCCAAGAAGTCGGACTGGGTTTCTACGAGCAGTACTTC.